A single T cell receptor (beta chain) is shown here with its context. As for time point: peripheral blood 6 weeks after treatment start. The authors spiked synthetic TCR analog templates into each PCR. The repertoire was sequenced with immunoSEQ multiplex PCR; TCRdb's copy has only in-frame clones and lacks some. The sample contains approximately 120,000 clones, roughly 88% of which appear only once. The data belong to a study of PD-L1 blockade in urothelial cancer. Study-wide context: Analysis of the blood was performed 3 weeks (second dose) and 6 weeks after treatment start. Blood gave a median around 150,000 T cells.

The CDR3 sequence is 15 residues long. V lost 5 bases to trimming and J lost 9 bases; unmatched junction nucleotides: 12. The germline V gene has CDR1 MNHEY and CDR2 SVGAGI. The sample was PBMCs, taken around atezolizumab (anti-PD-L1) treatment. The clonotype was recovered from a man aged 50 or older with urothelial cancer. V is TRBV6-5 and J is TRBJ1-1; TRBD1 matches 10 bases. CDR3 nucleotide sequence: TGTGCCAGCAGTAACCCCGGGACAGGGGAACGGAAAGCTTTCTTT. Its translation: CASSNPGTGERKAFF.